One sample yielded the 15 T cell receptor beta chains listed below, sequenced in a study of naive and memory T cell subsets (dated 2017 in TCRdb). Findings and caveats that apply to the study as a whole: A few larger clonotypes were found in naive repertoires, especially CD8, and these larger clonotypes were possibly memory cells re-expressing CD45RA.

Receptor libraries were prepared by UMI-ligation and nested PCR. Sequencing used an Illumina MiSeq. The beta constant-region primer consisted of an equimolar mixture of two oligonucleotides that together covered TRBC1 and TRBC2. The ligated cDNA went through four rounds of PCR with nested alpha and beta constant-region primers together with the SP2 primer. The public sequencing data were trimmed at Q25 with fastp and processed into clonotypes with MiXCR by TCRdb, which kept only in-frame beta chains. Rows are unified per CDR3 protein, each entry keeping the most common DNA and genes. The sample data list roughly 83,000 distinct CDR3 sequences, and about 11% of these were observed just once. Around 0.13% of the sample goes to the ten largest clones. Their antigens remain unidentified. The sequenced sample was naive CD4+ T cells from blood. The sample's cell subset or site label, decoded: naive T cells, CD45RA high CD27+. The receptors come from a human donor in good health.

This chain uses TRBV7-9 with TRBJ1-3; D remains unclear. V lost 0 bases and J 0 bases, leaving 9 bases between the germline ends. Germline-derived CDR1 and CDR2 are SEHNR and FQNEAQ (reference sequence). This CDR3 has 16 amino acids. This CDR3 reads CASSLATPLSGNTIYF. The CDR3 nucleotides are TGTGCCAGCAGCTTAGCGACCCCCCTCTCTGGAAACACCATATATTTT.

The chain joins TRBV19 to TRBJ2-2; maybe TRBD1 (6 bases). CDR3 length equals 14 residues. V lost 9 bases to trimming and J lost 3 bases, with 14 bases between them. Germline V gene data show CDR1 as LNHDA and CDR2 as SQIVND (reference sequence). Here the CDR3 reads CASRQKGDTGELFF. The CDR3 region has the DNA TGTGCCAGCAGACAGAAGGGGGACACCGGGGAGCTGTTTTTT.

The genes are TRBV28 and TRBJ2-7; D gene unclear. Trimming took off 3 bases at V and 0 bases at J, with 12 bases between the two ends. Germline CDR1 is MDHEN and CDR2 is SYDVKM. The CDR3 runs to 15 residues. Here the CDR3 DNA reads TGTGCCAGCAGTTTTGCGAACCCAAGCTCCTACGAGCAGTACTTC. This sequence encodes CASSFANPSSYEQYF.

This clonotype was observed a handful of times. This sequence joins TRBV4-3 and TRBJ1-3; perhaps TRBD1 as D (5 bases). Germline values: CDR1 LGHNA, CDR2 YSLEER. This CDR3 is built from 16 residues. The V end lost 0 bases, the J end lost 2 bases, and 11 bases lay between the germline ends. The chain's CDR3 is CASSQDLRVTGNTIYF. The CDR3 DNA is TGCGCCAGCAGCCAAGATCTCAGGGTTACTGGAAACACCATATATTTT.

Ten or more counts support this clonotype. This rearrangement joins TRBV14 to TRBJ1-2; unclear D gene. Trimming took 1 base from V and 4 from J, leaving 7 bases between them. The CDR3 sequence is 13 residues long. CDR1 is SGHDN, CDR2 FVKESK, per germline. CDR3 bases: TGTGCCAGCAGCCAAGCTAGGGCCTATGGCTACACCTTC. Its translation: CASSQARAYGYTF.

V gene TRBV7-9 combines with J gene TRBJ2-7, with D possibly being TRBD1 or TRBD2 (6 bases each). V was cut by 4 bases and J by 10 bases, with 14 bases left in between. Germline-derived CDR1 and CDR2 are SEHNR and FQNEAQ (reference sequence). The CDR3 consists of 12 residues. The CDR3 bases are TGTGCCAGCAGCTCCTCCGGGGGCCGCCAGTACTTC. This sequence encodes CASSSSGGRQYF.

The chain employs TRBV19 and TRBJ2-3; perhaps TRBD2 as D (5 bases). With 3 bases removed from V and 2 bases from J, the gap between germline ends came to 6 bases. The CDR3 consists of 13 residues. From germline, CDR1 is LNHDA and CDR2 SQIVND (reference sequence). The DNA of the CDR3 is TGTGCCAGTAGTATCGGGAACACAGATACGCAGTATTTT. Translated: CASSIGNTDTQYF.

This clonotype was found a few times. The chain is built from TRBV12-3 or TRBV12-4 and TRBJ2-1; 9 nucleotides agree with TRBD2. V was pared by 5 bases and J by 3 bases, with 14 bases of the junction left unmatched. CDR3 size: 18 residues. DNA for the CDR3: TGTGCCAGCAGTCACAGTCTAGCGGGAAACCCGAACTACAATGAGCAGTTCTTC. It specifies CASSHSLAGNPNYNEQFF.

The chain is built from TRBV7-2 and TRBJ2-7; 11 bases are a match to TRBD2. The CDR3 is 15 residues long. The V gene's germline CDR1 is SGHTA and CDR2 FQGNSA. With V trimmed by 4 bases and J by 6 bases, 8 bases remained unmatched. The DNA of the CDR3 is TGTGCCAGCAGCTCAACGCCGGGACTAGCGGTCGAGCAGTACTTC. Translated: CASSSTPGLAVEQYF.

This clonotype was counted many times. The rearrangement links TRBV7-3 to TRBJ2-7, with TRBD1 matching over 7 bases. V dropped 5 bases and J dropped 7; count of bases not matched to a gene: 8. Looked up from germline, CDR1 is SGHTA and CDR2 is FQGTGA. The CDR3 has 13 residues. The CDR3: CASSLIPGGEQYF. In nucleotides, the CDR3 is TGTGCCAGCAGCCTCATACCAGGGGGAGAGCAGTACTTC.

The chain recombines TRBV29-1 with TRBJ1-1; TRBD1 might be the D (5 bases). The CDR3 length is 13 residues. Germline-derived CDR1 and CDR2 are SQVTM and ANQGSEA. Deletions cut 4 bases from V and 2 bases from J, with 11 bases between. CDR3 in amino acids: CSVVAGRNTEAFF. In DNA form, the CDR3 reads TGCAGCGTTGTGGCAGGGAGAAACACTGAAGCTTTCTTT.

The chain uses TRBV18 and TRBJ1-1; 9 bases are shared with TRBD1. Germline CDR1 is KGHSH and CDR2 is LQKENI. The CDR3 runs 19 residues. V lost 1 base to trimming and J lost 6 bases; unmatched junction nucleotides: 18. The CDR3 DNA is TGTGCCAGCTCACCACGGACAGGGGCTGCAGTGTATACAAACGCTGAAGCTTTCTTT. Its translation is CASSPRTGAAVYTNAEAFF.

The chain links TRBV28 to TRBJ2-7, with D possibly TRBD1 on 7 matching bases. Trimming stripped 6 bases from V and 0 bases from J, with 21 bases between. The CDR3 has 17 residues. CDR1 is MDHEN, CDR2 SYDVKM, per germline. The CDR3 region has the DNA TGTGCCAGCAGCTTCCACGGAGGGGGCGCCCTCTCCTACGAGCAGTACTTC. This sequence encodes CASSFHGGGALSYEQYF.

This clonotype has just a few counts. V usage is TRBV3-1 and J usage is TRBJ2-3, with D unresolved. Germline V gene sequence: CDR1 LGHDT, CDR2 YNNKEL (reference sequence). The germline V and J ends were trimmed by 5 bases and 3 bases, with 6 bases remaining between them. The CDR3 runs to 12 residues. The CDR3 here is CASSASTDTQYF. CDR3 coding DNA: TGTGCCAGCAGCGCCTCGACAGATACGCAGTATTTT.

On this clonotype: A much more abundant neighbour one base away suggests this may be a read error. The chain links TRBV18 to TRBJ2-1; possibly TRBD1 for D (5 bases). This CDR3 comprises 16 residues. CDR1 and CDR2 (germline): KGHSH, LQKENI. CDR3 in DNA: TGTGCCAGCTCACCACCGCGACAGAGCTCCTACAATGAGCGGTTCTTC. Encoded protein: CASSPPRQSSYNERFF.